The 13 T cell receptor beta chains listed next were all sequenced from one sample in a study of blood T cell repertoires in COVID-19. Generated by immunoSEQ multiplex PCR, the TCRdb table keeps only in-frame clones and is missing some. The sample has 250,000 to 300,000 clones, about 86% seen once. Sample: PBMCs or T cells enriched from blood (not recorded which). The source is a man younger than 40 with acute COVID-19.

This clone was detected only once. V gene TRBV5-4 combines with J gene TRBJ2-3; maybe TRBD2 (5 bases). The CDR3 runs 16 residues. V was trimmed by 2 bases and J by 2 bases, leaving 15 bases between them. Germline CDR1 SGHNT, CDR2 YYREEE (reference sequence). The CDR3 nucleotides are TGTGCCAGCAGCTTAATCACGGGGTCCTCCACAGATACGCAGTATTTT. It codes for CASSLITGSSTDTQYF.

The J gene is TRBJ2-3, the V gene TRBV19, with D possibly being TRBD2 (5 bases). The CDR3 has 11 amino acids. Trimming shortened V by 6 bases and J by 6 bases, and 7 bases separated the two germline ends. Germline assignment: CDR1 LNHDA and CDR2 SQIVND (reference sequence). The CDR3 nucleotides read TGTGCCAGTAGGCGGGCGGATACGCAGTATTTT. Translating it yields CASRRADTQYF.

V usage is TRBV29-1 and J usage is TRBJ2-1, with 12 bases that match TRBD2. Germline lookup yields CDR1 SQVTM and CDR2 ANQGSEA. CDR3 length: 13 residues. V shed 4 bases and J 6 bases; nucleotides not matched to a gene: 1. The CDR3 nucleotides read TGCAGCGTTGGGACTAGCGGGGCCAATGAGCAGTTCTTC. Residues: CSVGTSGANEQFF.

This CDR3 reads CASSLPGQGGYEQFF. The CDR3 nucleotides read TGTGCCAGCAGTTTACCCGGACAGGGAGGATATGAGCAGTTCTTC. The chain has TRBV27 and TRBJ2-1; 8 bases align to TRBD1. The junction had 8 bases not matched to a gene; V was cut back by 2 bases and J by 8 bases. Germline V CDR1 and CDR2: MNHEY, SMNVEV (reference sequence). This CDR3 spans 15 amino acids.

The chain recombines TRBV6-2 or TRBV6-3 with TRBJ2-7; D is perhaps TRBD2 (5 bases). Trimming shortened V by 6 bases and J by 6 bases, and 18 bases separated the two germline ends. This CDR3 spans 14 amino acids. Germline-derived CDR1 and CDR2 are MNHEY and SVGEGT. CDR3 sequence reads: CASSPTTSLLEQYV. The CDR3 coding sequence is TGTGCCAGCAGCCCCACAACTAGTTTACTCGAGCAGTACGTC.

V and J are TRBV19 and TRBJ2-1; TRBD1 aligns across 9 bases. V was clipped by 3 bases and J by 7 bases; unmatched bases: 4. The germline V gene has CDR1 LNHDA and CDR2 SQIVND (reference sequence). The CDR3 runs to 14 residues. The CDR3 spells CASSITGTGNEQFF. In DNA, the CDR3 is TGTGCCAGTAGTATCACCGGGACAGGGAATGAGCAGTTCTTC.

The chain employs TRBV11-2 and TRBJ2-3; 10 nucleotides agree with TRBD2. The CDR3 covers 16 residues. V lost 1 base and J lost 2; bases outside the gene matches: 3. The germline V gene has CDR1 SGHAT and CDR2 FQNNGV. The CDR3 region has the DNA TGTGCCAGCAGCTTAGTAGCGGGGGGCCTCACAGATACGCAGTATTTT. As protein: CASSLVAGGLTDTQYF.

The chain has TRBV7-8 and TRBJ2-1; a weak D match, TRBD1 (5 bases). CDR1 SGHVS and CDR2 FQNEAQ come from the germline V gene. Trimming removed 3 bases from V and 0 bases from J, with 15 bases in between. CDR3 length: 17 amino acids. CDR3 bases: TGTGCCAGCAGCTTGGGGCACTCAGCGAGCTCCTACAATGAGCAGTTCTTC. Amino acids: CASSLGHSASSYNEQFF.

The chain combines TRBV11-2 with TRBJ1-2; no definite D call. This CDR3 contains 12 residues. Germline-derived CDR1 and CDR2 are SGHAT and FQNNGV. Trimming removed 5 bases from V and 2 bases from J, with 6 bases in between. The CDR3 is CASSPQNYGYTF. Written as DNA, the CDR3 is TGTGCCAGCAGCCCGCAGAACTATGGCTACACCTTC. The full variable domain, rest sourced from reference TRBV11-2 and TRBJ1-2, is EAGVAQSPRYKIIEKRQSVAFWCNPISGHATLYWYQQILGQGPKLLIQFQNNGVVDDSQLPKDRFSAERLKGVDSTLKIQPAKLEDSAVYLCASSPQNYGYTFGSGTRLTVV.

This clone has just one count. The J gene is TRBJ1-1, the V gene TRBV7-9, with D tentatively TRBD1 (5 bases). The CDR3 sequence is 16 residues long. With 5 bases removed from V and 1 base from J, the gap between germline ends came to 17 bases. Germline CDR1 is SEHNR and CDR2 is FQNEAQ (reference sequence). The CDR3 sequence is CASSPGGGRENTEAFF. In DNA form, the CDR3 reads TGTGCCAGCAGCCCCGGGGGTGGGAGGGAGAACACTGAAGCTTTCTTT. The full variable domain, rest sourced from reference TRBV7-9 and TRBJ1-1, is DTGVSQNPRHKITKRGQNVTFRCDPISEHNRLYWYRQTLGQGPEFLTYFQNEAQLEKSRLLSDRFSAERPKGSFSTLEIQRTEQGDSAMYLCASSPGGGRENTEAFFGQGTRLTVV.

CDR3 loop: CASSTLGGSGNTIYF. The CDR3 bases are TGTGCCAGCAGTACATTAGGGGGCTCTGGAAACACCATATATTTT. This chain links TRBV27 with TRBJ1-3, with D perhaps TRBD1 (6 bases). The CDR3 sequence is 15 residues long. Germline-derived CDR1 and CDR2 are MNHEY and SMNVEV (reference sequence). Trimming removed 5 bases at V and 0 bases at J, with 11 bases between.

About this clone: At one end the junction does not follow the germline gene, possibly because of a read error. The chain links TRBV6-2 or TRBV6-3 to TRBJ1-5; 10 nucleotides match TRBD1. There are 11 residues in the CDR3. The germline gives CDR1 MNHEY, CDR2 SVGEGT. This CDR3 is CASSNSGQGTF. The CDR3 DNA reads as TGTGCCAGCAGTAATTCGGGACAGGGGACCTTT.

In this sample, this clone turned up once. The genes are TRBV7-9 and TRBJ2-1; TRBD1 agrees at 9 bases. The junction had 15 bases not matched to a gene; V was cut back by 4 bases and J by 8 bases. CDR1 is SEHNR, CDR2 FQNEAQ, per germline (reference sequence). CDR3 length: 17 residues. This CDR3 reads CASSSPPLRDREDEQFF. CDR3 bases: TGTGCCAGCAGCTCGCCCCCCCTCCGGGACAGGGAGGATGAGCAGTTCTTC.